A single sample is the source of the 24 T cell receptor beta chains below, sequenced in a study of blood T cell repertoires in COVID-19 (TCRdb year 2020). The library was built by means of the immunoSEQ multiplex PCR assay. Imported from immuneACCESS, the table was reduced by TCRdb to in-frame sequences with V and J called. These copies leave out some clones; in studies compared against another copy, an unresolved V gene accounts for under half, and the cause of the remainder is not known. The sample table records roughly 22,000 clones; 75% to 90% of these occur just once. The ten largest clones represent about 9% of the sample. The sequencing input was peripheral blood. The source is a human donor in a cohort sampled during active COVID-19.

The rearrangement links TRBV9 to TRBJ1-6; D gene uncertain. CDR3 size: 16 residues. From germline, CDR1 is SGDLS and CDR2 YYNGEE. The germline V and J ends were trimmed by 0 bases and 10 bases, with 17 bases remaining between them. The CDR3 region is CASSVGAAALGSPLHF. The CDR3 DNA is TGTGCCAGCAGCGTAGGGGCAGCGGCTCTTGGGTCACCCCTCCACTTT. The full variable domain, with the rest looked up from reference TRBV9 and TRBJ1-6, is DSGVTQTPKHLITATGQRVTLRCSPRSGDLSVYWYQQSLDQGLQFLIQYYNGEERAKGNILERFSAQQFPDLHSELNLSSLELGDSALYFCASSVGAAALGSPLHFGNGTRLTVT.

V gene TRBV9 combines with J gene TRBJ2-7; no reliable D call. The CDR3 consists of 14 residues. Trimming removed 0 bases at V and 7 bases at J, with 14 bases between. The germline V gene encodes CDR1 SGDLS and CDR2 YYNGEE. CDR3 nucleotide sequence: TGTGCCAGCAGCGTAGCTCTGAATAGTGAAGAGCAGTACTTC. Protein product: CASSVALNSEEQYF.

This clone is medium-sized in the sample. This sequence joins TRBV7-8 and TRBJ1-2; D gene unclear. The V gene's germline CDR1 is SGHVS and CDR2 FQNEAQ. This CDR3 comprises 14 residues. Trimming took 5 bases from V and 2 from J, leaving 12 bases between them. CDR3 sequence reads: CASSPIIENYGYTF. The CDR3 nucleotides are TGTGCCAGCAGCCCTATTATTGAGAACTATGGCTACACCTTC.

The gene calls are TRBV11-2 and TRBJ2-7, with TRBD1 identical over 11 bases. The junction had 8 bases not matched to a gene; V was cut back by 5 bases and J by 5 bases. Per the germline V gene, CDR1 is SGHAT and CDR2 is FQNNGV. The CDR3 is 15 amino acids. The CDR3: CASSPQGQGGDEQYF. CDR3 sequence (DNA): TGTGCCAGCAGCCCCCAGGGACAGGGGGGCGACGAGCAGTACTTC.

The genes are TRBV2 and TRBJ2-7, with 10 bases fitting TRBD2. Germline trimming cut 5 bases from V and 5 bases from J; bases unmatched to any gene: 6. Germline V gene sequence: CDR1 SNHLY, CDR2 FYNNEI. CDR3 size: 14 residues. In DNA, the CDR3 is TGTGCCAGCAGTTTACTAGCGGGAAAGGACGAGCAGTACTTC. As protein: CASSLLAGKDEQYF.

In this sample, this clone turned up once. This chain joins TRBV9 and TRBJ1-6; maybe TRBD1 (5 bases). Germline-derived CDR1 and CDR2 are SGDLS and YYNGEE. V dropped 0 bases and J dropped 7 bases, with 11 bases sitting between them. This CDR3 comprises 15 residues. The CDR3: CASSVGAGLNSPLHF. CDR3 nucleotide sequence: TGTGCCAGCAGCGTAGGGGCAGGGTTGAATTCACCCCTCCACTTT.

The V gene is TRBV14, the J gene TRBJ2-5; D gene unclear. Trimming took off 2 bases at V and 7 bases at J, with 8 bases between the two ends. Germline CDR1 reads SGHDN; CDR2 reads FVKESK. The CDR3 is made up of 12 amino acids. In DNA, the CDR3 is TGTGCCAGCAGCCAACCGGTCGGGACCCAGTACTTC. It encodes CASSQPVGTQYF.

This clone is labeled as medium-sized. The junction and the germline gene differ at one end; a read error may be behind it. The rearrangement uses TRBV6-1 and TRBJ2-7; 11 bases map to TRBD2. CDR3 length: 15 amino acids. From germline, CDR1 is MNHNS and CDR2 SASEGT. CDR3 sequence (DNA): TGTGCCAGCACTGAACGACTAGCGGGATCGAGTGAGCAGTACTTC. Its translation: CASTERLAGSSEQYF.

The CDR3 protein is CASSFTGAGGPGELFF. The DNA for the CDR3 is TGCGCCAGCAGCTTTACCGGGGCAGGAGGGCCCGGGGAGCTGTTTTTT. V gene TRBV5-1 combines with J gene TRBJ2-2, with D possibly TRBD2 on 6 matching bases. V was trimmed by 2 bases and J by 6 bases, leaving 17 bases between them. This CDR3 has 16 amino acids. Germline CDR1 and CDR2: SGHRS and YFSETQ.

The V and J genes are TRBV19 and TRBJ1-5; the D is unclear. Trimming cost V 2 bases and J 2 bases, with 4 bases left between them. The CDR3 spans 13 residues. Germline V gene lookup returns CDR1 LNHDA and CDR2 SQIVND (reference sequence). This CDR3 is CASSIIGNQPQHF. The CDR3 coding sequence is TGTGCCAGTAGTATAATAGGCAATCAGCCCCAGCATTTT.

The gene calls are TRBV6-4 and TRBJ2-7; D unclear. The CDR3 spans 15 residues. The germline V gene has CDR1 MRHNA and CDR2 SNTAGT. The V end was cut by 4 bases, the J end by 2 bases, with 15 bases between. The CDR3, as DNA: TGTGCCAGCAGTGTCCCCTGGTTCAGGACCTACGAGCAGTACTTC. Amino acids: CASSVPWFRTYEQYF.

This clone appeared once. V is TRBV9 and J is TRBJ2-3; TRBD2 aligns across 12 bases. The V gene's germline CDR1 is SGDLS and CDR2 YYNGEE. The ends lost 6 bases at V and 4 bases at J; junction bases unmatched: 3. The CDR3 totals 14 residues. The CDR3 reads CASNPSGGADTQYF. Here the CDR3 DNA reads TGTGCCAGCAACCCTAGCGGGGGGGCAGATACGCAGTATTTT.

The rearrangement links TRBV2 to TRBJ2-5; unclear D gene. The germline V gene encodes CDR1 SNHLY and CDR2 FYNNEI. The germline V and J ends were trimmed by 0 bases and 1 base, with 9 bases remaining between them. The CDR3 extends over 15 amino acids. Here the CDR3 reads CASSEAPTFQETQYF. The DNA for the CDR3 is TGTGCCAGCAGTGAAGCGCCTACGTTCCAAGAGACCCAGTACTTC.

The chain carries TRBV28 and TRBJ2-3, with D perhaps TRBD2 (5 bases). The germline V gene encodes CDR1 MDHEN and CDR2 SYDVKM. The CDR3 extends over 15 amino acids. V was cut by 6 bases and J by 4 bases, with 17 bases left in between. The CDR3 spells CASRATSYPADTQYF. In nucleotides, the CDR3 is TGTGCCAGCAGGGCTACTAGTTACCCGGCAGATACGCAGTATTTT.

This chain uses TRBV29-1 with TRBJ2-3, with 7 nucleotides matching TRBD1. The V segment lost 7 bases and the J segment 4 bases; nucleotides outside the gene matches: 8. CDR3 length: 13 amino acids. Germline V gene sequence: CDR1 SQVTM, CDR2 ANQGSEA. The CDR3 nucleotides are TGCAGCGCCAGTGACAGGGTACCAGATACGCAGTATTTT. Protein product: CSASDRVPDTQYF.

This clone was seen only once. The V gene is TRBV6-5, the J gene TRBJ2-7, with D possibly being TRBD1 (5 bases). Trimming left V 5 bases short and J 0 bases short, with 14 bases between. From germline, CDR1 is MNHEY and CDR2 SVGAGI. This CDR3 comprises 15 residues. The CDR3 sequence is CASSPQGTLSYEQYF. As DNA, the CDR3 is TGTGCCAGCAGTCCGCAGGGCACCCTCTCCTACGAGCAGTACTTC.

The rearrangement uses TRBV7-7 and TRBJ2-5; possible D gene TRBD1, 5 bases. The V end was cut by 3 bases, the J end by 5 bases, with 19 bases between. From germline, CDR1 is SSHAT and CDR2 FNYEAQ (reference sequence). The CDR3 extends over 16 amino acids. The CDR3 sequence is CASSLGMGRAFETQYF. CDR3 nucleotides: TGTGCCAGCAGCTTGGGAATGGGCAGGGCTTTCGAGACCCAGTACTTC.

The chain has TRBV14 and TRBJ1-3; D gene unclear. CDR3 length: 12 amino acids. CDR1 SGHDN and CDR2 FVKESK come from the germline V gene. V shed 1 base and J shed 7 bases, with 5 bases lying between them. This CDR3 reads CASSQVSNTIYF. As DNA, the CDR3 is TGTGCCAGCAGCCAAGTTTCGAACACCATATATTTT.

In its sample, this clone was seen once. CDR3 amino acids: CASSFDSGDGYTF. The CDR3, as DNA: TGCGCCAGCAGCTTCGACTCAGGGGATGGCTACACCTTC. The chain joins TRBV5-1 to TRBJ1-2, with D possibly matching TRBD1 (6 bases). The CDR3 runs to 13 residues. CDR1 and CDR2 (germline): SGHRS, YFSETQ. Trimming took off 2 bases at V and 6 bases at J, with 11 bases between the two ends.

The V gene is TRBV25-1, the J gene TRBJ2-3; no reliable D call. Trimming removed 3 bases from V and 2 bases from J, with 21 bases in between. CDR3 size: 18 residues. Germline V gives CDR1 MGHDK, CDR2 SYGVNS. This CDR3 reads CASSETPEAVNSTDTQYF. CDR3 DNA sequence: TGTGCCAGCAGTGAGACCCCCGAGGCCGTCAATTCCACAGATACGCAGTATTTT.

This clone appeared a single time. The V gene is TRBV5-4, the J gene TRBJ1-6; D is unclear. CDR1 is SGHNT, CDR2 YYREEE, per germline (reference sequence). This CDR3 is 16 amino acids long. V was pared by 0 bases and J by 6 bases, with 13 bases between. In nucleotides, the CDR3 is TGTGCCAGCAGCTTGGGAGGGCCGAGAATTAATTCACCCCTCCACTTT. Its translation: CASSLGGPRINSPLHF.

This chain links TRBV11-2 with TRBJ2-5, with D possibly being TRBD2 (5 bases). Trimming removed 5 bases at V and 4 bases at J, with 17 bases between. Germline CDR1 reads SGHAT; CDR2 reads FQNNGV. This CDR3 is built from 15 residues. The CDR3 nucleotides read TGTGCCAGCAGCCCCCTTTTTCTAGCCCGAGAGACCCAGTACTTC. As protein: CASSPLFLARETQYF. Together with reference TRBV11-2 and TRBJ2-5, the CDR3 gives the full variable domain: EAGVAQSPRYKIIEKRQSVAFWCNPISGHATLYWYQQILGQGPKLLIQFQNNGVVDDSQLPKDRFSAERLKGVDSTLKIQPAKLEDSAVYLCASSPLFLARETQYFGPGTRLLVL.

The chain carries TRBV28 and TRBJ2-7, with TRBD2 matching 8 bases. V lost 2 bases and J lost 0; bases outside the gene matches: 9. The CDR3 extends over 17 amino acids. The germline gives CDR1 MDHEN, CDR2 SYDVKM. The CDR3 here is CASSLGLAGYLSYEQYF. CDR3 coding DNA: TGTGCCAGCAGTTTAGGGCTAGCGGGCTACCTCTCCTACGAGCAGTACTTC.

The sample holds one count of this clone. The rearrangement uses TRBV11-2 and TRBJ2-1; 7 positions agree with TRBD1. The CDR3 is 14 residues long. Germline assignment: CDR1 SGHAT and CDR2 FQNNGV. V lost 2 bases and J lost 8; bases outside the gene matches: 6. CDR3 region: CASSLKTGNYEQFF. The CDR3 region has the DNA TGTGCCAGCAGCTTAAAGACAGGGAACTATGAGCAGTTCTTC.